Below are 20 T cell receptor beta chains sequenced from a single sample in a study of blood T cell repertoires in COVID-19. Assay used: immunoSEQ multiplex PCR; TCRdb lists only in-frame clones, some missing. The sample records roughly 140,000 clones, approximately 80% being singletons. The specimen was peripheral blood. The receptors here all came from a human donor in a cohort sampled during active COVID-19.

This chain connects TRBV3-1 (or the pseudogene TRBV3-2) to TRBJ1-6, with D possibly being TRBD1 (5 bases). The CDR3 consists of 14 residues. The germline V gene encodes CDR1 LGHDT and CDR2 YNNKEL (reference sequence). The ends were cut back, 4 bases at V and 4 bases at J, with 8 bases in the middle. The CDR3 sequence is CASSRGGYNSPLHF. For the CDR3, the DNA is TGTGCCAGCAGCCGGGGGGGGTATAATTCACCCCTCCACTTT.

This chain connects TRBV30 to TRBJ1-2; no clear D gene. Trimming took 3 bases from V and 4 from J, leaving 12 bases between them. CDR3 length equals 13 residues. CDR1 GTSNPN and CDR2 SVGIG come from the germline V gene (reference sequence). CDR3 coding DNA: TGTGCCTGGAGCGGTCCGGGGTCCTATGGCTACACCTTC. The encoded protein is CAWSGPGSYGYTF.

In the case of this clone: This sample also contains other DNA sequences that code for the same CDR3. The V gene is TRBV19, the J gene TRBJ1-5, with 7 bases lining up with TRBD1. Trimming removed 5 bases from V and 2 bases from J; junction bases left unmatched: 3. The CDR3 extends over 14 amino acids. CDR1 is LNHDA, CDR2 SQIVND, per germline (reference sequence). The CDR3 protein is CASSATGGNQPQHF. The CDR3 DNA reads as TGTGCCAGTAGTGCAACAGGGGGCAATCAGCCCCAGCATTTT.

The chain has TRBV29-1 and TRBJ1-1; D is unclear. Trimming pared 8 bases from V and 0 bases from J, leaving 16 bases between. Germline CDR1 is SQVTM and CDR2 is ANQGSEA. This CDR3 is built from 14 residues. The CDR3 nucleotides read TGCAGCTCCATACGGGGTACCTTGAACACTGAAGCTTTCTTT. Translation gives CSSIRGTLNTEAFF. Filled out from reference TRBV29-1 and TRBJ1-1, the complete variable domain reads SAVISQKPSRDICQRGTSLTIQCQVDSQVTMMFWYRQQPGQSLTLIATANQGSEATYESGFVIDKFPISRPNLTFSTLTVSNMSPEDSSIYLCSSIRGTLNTEAFFGQGTRLTVV.

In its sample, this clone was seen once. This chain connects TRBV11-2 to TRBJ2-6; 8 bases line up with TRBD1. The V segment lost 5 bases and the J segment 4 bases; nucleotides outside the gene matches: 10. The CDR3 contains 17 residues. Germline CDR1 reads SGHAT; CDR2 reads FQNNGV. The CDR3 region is CASSPIQGAAGANVLTF. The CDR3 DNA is TGTGCCAGCAGCCCGATCCAGGGGGCGGCGGGGGCCAACGTCCTGACTTTC.

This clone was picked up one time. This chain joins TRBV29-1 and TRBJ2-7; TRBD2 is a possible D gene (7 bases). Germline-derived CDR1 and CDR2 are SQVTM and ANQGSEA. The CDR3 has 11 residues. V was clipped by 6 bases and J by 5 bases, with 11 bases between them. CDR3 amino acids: CSVQGGDEQYF. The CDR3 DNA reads TGCAGCGTCCAAGGGGGGGACGAGCAGTACTTC.

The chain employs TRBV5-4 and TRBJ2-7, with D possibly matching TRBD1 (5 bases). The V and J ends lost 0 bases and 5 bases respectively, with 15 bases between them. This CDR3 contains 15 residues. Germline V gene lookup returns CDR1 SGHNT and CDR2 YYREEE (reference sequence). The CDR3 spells CASSLAGQGVHEQYF. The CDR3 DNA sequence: TGTGCCAGCAGCTTGGCCGGGCAGGGTGTCCACGAGCAGTACTTC. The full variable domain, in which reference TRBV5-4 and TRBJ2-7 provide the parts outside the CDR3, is ETGVTQSPTHLIKTRGQQVTLRCSSQSGHNTVSWYQQALGQGPQFIFQYYREEENGRGNFPPRFSGLQFPNYSSELNVNALELDDSALYLCASSLAGQGVHEQYFGPGTRLTVT.

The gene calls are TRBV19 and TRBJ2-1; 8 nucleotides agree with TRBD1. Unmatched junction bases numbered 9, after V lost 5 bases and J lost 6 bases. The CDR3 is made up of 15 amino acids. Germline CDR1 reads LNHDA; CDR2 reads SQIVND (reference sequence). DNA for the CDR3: TGTGCCAGTAGTGGACAGGGTTCCTTAGTCAATGAGCAGTTCTTC. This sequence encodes CASSGQGSLVNEQFF. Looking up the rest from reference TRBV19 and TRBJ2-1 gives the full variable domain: DGGITQSPKYLFRKEGQNVTLSCEQNLNHDAMYWYRQDPGQGLRLIYYSQIVNDFQKGDIAEGYSVSREKKESFPLTVTSAQKNPTAFYLCASSGQGSLVNEQFFGPGTRLTVL.

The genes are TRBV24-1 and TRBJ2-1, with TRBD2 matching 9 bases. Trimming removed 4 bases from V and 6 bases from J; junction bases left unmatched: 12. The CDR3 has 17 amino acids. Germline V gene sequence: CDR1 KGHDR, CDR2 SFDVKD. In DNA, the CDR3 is TGTGCCACCAGTGACGCGAGGCGGGGGGGCCCTGGCAATGAGCAGTTCTTC. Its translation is CATSDARRGGPGNEQFF.

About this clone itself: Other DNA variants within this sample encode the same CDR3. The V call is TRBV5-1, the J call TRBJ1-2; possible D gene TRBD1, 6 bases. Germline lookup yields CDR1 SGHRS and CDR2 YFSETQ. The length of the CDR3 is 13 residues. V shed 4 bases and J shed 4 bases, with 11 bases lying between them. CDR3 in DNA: TGCGCCAGCAGCCTGACAGGCCTCTATGGCTACACCTTC. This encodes CASSLTGLYGYTF.

Here the CDR3 reads CASRGTSGETPQQYF. The CDR3, as DNA: TGTGCCAGCAGAGGAACTAGCGGGGAAACCCCCCAGCAGTACTTC. The chain employs TRBV28 and TRBJ2-7; 10 bases agree with TRBD2. Per the germline V gene, CDR1 is MDHEN and CDR2 is SYDVKM. V was clipped by 6 bases and J by 8 bases; unmatched bases: 13. The CDR3 sequence is 15 residues long.

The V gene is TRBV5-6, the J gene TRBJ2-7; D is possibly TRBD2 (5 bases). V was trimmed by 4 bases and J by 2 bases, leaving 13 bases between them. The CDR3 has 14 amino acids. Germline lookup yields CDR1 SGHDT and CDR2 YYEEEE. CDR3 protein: CASSPVQEAYEQYF. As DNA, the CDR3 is TGTGCCAGCAGCCCGGTCCAGGAGGCCTACGAGCAGTACTTC.

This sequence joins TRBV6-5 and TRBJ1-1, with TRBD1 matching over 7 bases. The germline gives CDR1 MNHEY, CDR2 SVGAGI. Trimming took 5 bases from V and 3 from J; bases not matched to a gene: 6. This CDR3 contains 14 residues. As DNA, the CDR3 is TGTGCCAGCAGTCCCGGACAGGCGGACACTGAAGCTTTCTTT. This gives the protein CASSPGQADTEAFF.

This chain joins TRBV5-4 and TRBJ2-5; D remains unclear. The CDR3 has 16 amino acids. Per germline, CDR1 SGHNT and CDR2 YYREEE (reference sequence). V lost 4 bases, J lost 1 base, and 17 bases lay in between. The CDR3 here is CASSPAQLRSQETQYF. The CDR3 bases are TGTGCCAGCAGCCCCGCGCAATTAAGATCCCAAGAGACCCAGTACTTC.

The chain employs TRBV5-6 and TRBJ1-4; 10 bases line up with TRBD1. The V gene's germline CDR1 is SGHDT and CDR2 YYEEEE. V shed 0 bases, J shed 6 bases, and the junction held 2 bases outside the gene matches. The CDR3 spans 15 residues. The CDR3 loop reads CASSLGGTGDEKLFF. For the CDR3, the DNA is TGTGCCAGCAGCTTGGGGGGGACAGGGGATGAAAAACTGTTTTTT.

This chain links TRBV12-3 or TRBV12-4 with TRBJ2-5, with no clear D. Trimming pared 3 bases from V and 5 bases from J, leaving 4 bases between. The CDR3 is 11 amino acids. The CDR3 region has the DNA TGTGCCAGCAGTTTCGGGGAGACCCAGTACTTC. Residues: CASSFGETQYF.

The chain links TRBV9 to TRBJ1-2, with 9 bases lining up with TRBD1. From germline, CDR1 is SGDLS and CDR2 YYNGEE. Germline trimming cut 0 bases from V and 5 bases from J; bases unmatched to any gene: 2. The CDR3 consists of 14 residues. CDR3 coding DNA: TGTGCCAGCAGCGTAGAGGGACAGGGATATGGCTACACCTTC. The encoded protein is CASSVEGQGYGYTF.

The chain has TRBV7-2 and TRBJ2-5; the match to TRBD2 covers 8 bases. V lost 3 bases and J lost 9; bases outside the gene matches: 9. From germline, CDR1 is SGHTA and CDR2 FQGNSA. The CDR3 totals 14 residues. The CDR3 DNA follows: TGTGCCAGCAGCTTCCATGCGGGGGGCGAGGCCCAGTACTTC. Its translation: CASSFHAGGEAQYF. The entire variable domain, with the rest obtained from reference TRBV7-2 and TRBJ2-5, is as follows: GAGVSQSPSNKVTEKGKDVELRCDPISGHTALYWYRQSLGQGLEFLIYFQGNSAPDKSGLPSDRFSAERTGGSVSTLTIQRTQQEDSAVYLCASSFHAGGEAQYFGPGTRLLVL.

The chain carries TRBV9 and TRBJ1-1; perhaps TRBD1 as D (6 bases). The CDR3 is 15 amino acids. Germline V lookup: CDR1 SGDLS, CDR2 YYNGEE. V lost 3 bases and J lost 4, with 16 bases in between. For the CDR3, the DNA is TGTGCCAGCAGCGCCGAGGGGGATTTGGGCACTGAAGCTTTCTTT. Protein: CASSAEGDLGTEAFF.

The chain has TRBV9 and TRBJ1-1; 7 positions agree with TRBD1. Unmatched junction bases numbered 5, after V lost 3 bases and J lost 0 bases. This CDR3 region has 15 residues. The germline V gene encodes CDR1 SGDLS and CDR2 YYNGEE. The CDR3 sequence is CASSASTGLNTEAFF. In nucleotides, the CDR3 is TGTGCCAGCAGCGCCTCGACAGGGCTGAACACTGAAGCTTTCTTT.